In its sample, the clone carrying this T cell receptor (beta chain) was seen a few times. Germline assignment: CDR1 SNHLY and CDR2 FYNNEI. Germline trimming cut 6 bases from V and 2 bases from J; bases unmatched to any gene: 7. The CDR3 loop spans 14 amino acids. Amplification targeted TCR beta CDR3 regions from RNA transcripts. Researchers ran a first-round RT-PCR on the TCR CDR3 using the HTBI primer set. TCRdb passed the multiplex PCR reads through MiXCR, listing each CDR3 protein once. The table includes about half a million distinct CDR3 sequences, around 20% detected once. The source of the sample is a study of T cells in Graves' hyperthyroidism and ophthalmopathy. Patients were excluded because of uncontrolled infection, other autoimmune disease, pregnancy or lactation.

The chain combines TRBV2 with TRBJ2-7; TRBD1 aligns across 7 bases. The TCR originated in a man aged 35 to 55 with Graves' ophthalmopathy. Sequenced: blood. The DNA for the CDR3 is TGTGCCAGCAGACCGGCGACAGGGACCTACGAGCAGTACTTC. It encodes CASRPATGTYEQYF.